The 27 T cell receptor beta chains reported below all come from one sample, sequenced in a study of shared clonotypes between healthy human individuals (dated by TCRdb to about 2020). The library was obtained by the immunoSEQ multiplex PCR assay. TCRdb mirrors the immuneACCESS table, restricted to in-frame sequences. Some clones are absent from its copies; in checked studies, under half trace to an unresolved V gene, and the reason for the others is unknown. The sample table shows 1 million to 1.3 million clones, and roughly 74% are seen once. The ten largest clones represent more than 0.55% of the sample. Sequenced input: memory CD4+ T cells from PBMCs. Taken with the paper, the label for cell subset or site translates to: CD45RA-negative fraction. These receptors all stem from a man younger than 35 in good health. Some clones in this sample may be carry-over from other donors' samples.

Regarding this clone: Other DNA sequences within the sample encode an identical CDR3. The rearrangement joins TRBV18 to TRBJ2-7; TRBD2 matches at 10 bases. J was trimmed by 1 base and V by 3 bases; bases with no gene match: 3. There are 15 residues in the CDR3. Germline CDR1 and CDR2: KGHSH and LQKENI. The CDR3 DNA reads TGTGCCAGCTCACCGGGACTAGCGAGTTCCTACGAGCAGTACTTC. It encodes CASSPGLASSYEQYF.

The genes are TRBV10-3 and TRBJ2-2; D gene unclear. The V end was cut by 4 bases, the J end by 3 bases, with 9 bases between. Germline lookup yields CDR1 ENHRY and CDR2 SYGVKD. CDR3 size: 14 residues. CDR3 sequence: CAISADGYTGELFF. CDR3 DNA: TGTGCCATCAGTGCCGACGGATACACCGGGGAGCTGTTTTTT.

The chain is built from TRBV27 and TRBJ2-7, with no clear D. Deletions cut 5 bases from V and 3 bases from J, with 11 bases between. Germline-derived CDR1 and CDR2 are MNHEY and SMNVEV (reference sequence). The CDR3 loop spans 13 amino acids. CDR3: CASSPRRFYEQYF. CDR3 coding DNA: TGTGCCAGCAGTCCCCGTAGGTTCTACGAGCAGTACTTC.

This clone was seen a single time. The V call is TRBV7-9, the J call TRBJ1-2; no firm D call. Germline CDR1 SEHNR, CDR2 FQNEAQ (reference sequence). This CDR3 spans 13 amino acids. With 11 bases removed from V and 4 bases from J, the gap between germline ends came to 17 bases. The CDR3 DNA reads as TGTGCCGGAACCCGACGGGGTGGCTATGGCTACACCTTC. Protein product: CAGTRRGGYGYTF.

The chain couples TRBV5-1 to TRBJ1-1, with 7 bases that match TRBD1. The CDR3 extends over 14 amino acids. V dropped 0 bases and J dropped 10; count of bases not matched to a gene: 9. CDR1 is SGHRS and CDR2 is YFSETQ in the germline V gene. The CDR3 DNA follows: TGCGCCAGCAGCTTGGAAGGGACAGACTACAGAGCTTTCTTT. Its translation: CASSLEGTDYRAFF.

This chain links TRBV7-9 with TRBJ2-3; TRBD2 might be the D (5 bases). CDR1 and CDR2 from the germline V gene are SEHNR and FQNEAQ (reference sequence). The V end lost 3 bases, the J end lost 6 bases, and 13 bases lay between the germline ends. The CDR3 consists of 14 residues. CDR3: CASSFVGVGDTQYF. The CDR3 coding sequence is TGTGCCAGCAGCTTTGTCGGGGTGGGGGATACGCAGTATTTT. The full variable domain, completed using reference TRBV7-9 and TRBJ2-3, is DTGVSQNPRHKITKRGQNVTFRCDPISEHNRLYWYRQTLGQGPEFLTYFQNEAQLEKSRLLSDRFSAERPKGSFSTLEIQRTEQGDSAMYLCASSFVGVGDTQYFGPGTRLTVL.

The gene calls are TRBV7-3 and TRBJ2-5; tentatively, D is TRBD1 (6 bases). Trimming removed 3 bases from V and 5 bases from J, with 13 bases in between. In germline, CDR1 is SGHTA, CDR2 FQGTGA. CDR3 size: 14 residues. The CDR3 loop reads CASSFDRSFETQYF. DNA of the CDR3: TGTGCCAGCAGCTTCGACAGGTCGTTTGAGACCCAGTACTTC.

This clone appeared a single time. V gene TRBV29-1 combines with J gene TRBJ2-6; D possibly corresponds to TRBD2 (6 bases). Trimming pared 6 bases from V and 0 bases from J, leaving 12 bases between. Per the germline V gene, CDR1 is SQVTM and CDR2 is ANQGSEA. CDR3 length: 15 residues. The CDR3 region is CSVETGSSGANVLTF. Written as DNA, the CDR3 is TGCAGCGTGGAGACCGGGAGCTCTGGGGCCAACGTCCTGACTTTC.

The chain recombines TRBV7-2 with TRBJ2-3, with 8 nucleotides matching TRBD2. The CDR3 covers 16 residues. Trimming cost V 5 bases and J 6 bases; bases outside gene matches: 13. Germline-derived CDR1 and CDR2 are SGHTA and FQGNSA. CDR3 sequence: CASSHSGTSFTDTQYF. DNA for the CDR3: TGTGCCAGCAGCCATAGCGGGACATCCTTCACGGATACGCAGTATTTT.

This chain uses TRBV19 with TRBJ1-3; D is possibly TRBD1 (5 bases). Per the germline V gene, CDR1 is LNHDA and CDR2 is SQIVND (reference sequence). CDR3 length: 14 amino acids. CDR3 sequence: CVSGTASSGNTIYF. In DNA, the CDR3 is TGTGTCTCCGGGACGGCGAGCTCTGGAAACACCATATATTTT.

The J gene is TRBJ1-2, the V gene TRBV28; D is undetermined. Germline assignment: CDR1 MDHEN and CDR2 SYDVKM. Trimming removed 4 bases from V and 1 base from J, with 19 bases in between. The CDR3 covers 17 residues. CDR3 amino acids: CASSSGPSANFNYGYTF. The CDR3 DNA reads as TGTGCCAGCAGTTCGGGCCCGAGCGCAAACTTTAACTATGGCTACACCTTC.

Of note for this clone: Different DNA sequences within this sample yield the same CDR3. The chain links TRBV5-1 to TRBJ2-2, with D hard to call. There are 14 residues in the CDR3. V was shortened by 0 bases and J by 4 bases, with 7 bases between the two germline ends. CDR1 and CDR2 from the germline V gene are SGHRS and YFSETQ. The CDR3 reads CASSLGPSTGELFF. Here the CDR3 DNA reads TGCGCCAGCAGCTTGGGCCCTTCCACCGGGGAGCTGTTTTTT.

Comment on this clone: This likely reflects a read error, since a far larger clone is one base away. This chain connects TRBV11-3 to TRBJ1-1, with a weak D call TRBD1 (5 bases). The CDR3 has 13 residues. The germline V and J ends were trimmed by 2 bases and 4 bases, with 8 bases remaining between them. Germline values: CDR1 SGHNT, CDR2 YENEEA. The chain's CDR3 is CASSLQQGTEAFF. The CDR3 DNA is TGTGCCAGCAGCTTACAGCAGGGCACTGAAGCTTTCTTT.

The chain is built from TRBV29-1 and TRBJ1-1; D remains ambiguous. Trimming pared 5 bases from V and 6 bases from J, leaving 10 bases between. The germline V gene has CDR1 SQVTM and CDR2 ANQGSEA. The CDR3 runs 11 residues. Here the CDR3 reads CSVLAHAEAFF. The CDR3 DNA is TGCAGCGTTTTGGCTCACGCTGAAGCTTTCTTT.

The chain carries TRBV4-3 and TRBJ2-2, with TRBD2 as a possible D gene (7 bases). The CDR3 is 16 amino acids. Germline CDR1 reads LGHNA; CDR2 reads YSLEER. Trimming left V 3 bases short and J 3 bases short, with 14 bases between. CDR3: CASSHRRGLDTGELFF. In DNA form, the CDR3 reads TGCGCCAGCAGCCATCGGCGGGGGCTCGACACCGGGGAGCTGTTTTTT.

The chain recombines TRBV11-2 with TRBJ2-7; D call uncertain. CDR1 is SGHAT and CDR2 is FQNNGV in the germline V gene. This CDR3 comprises 15 residues. Trimming stripped 2 bases from V and 2 bases from J, with 13 bases between. The CDR3 protein is CASSLSRLNPYEQYF. The CDR3 coding sequence is TGTGCCAGCAGCTTATCAAGACTGAACCCCTACGAGCAGTACTTC.

As to this clone: A far more abundant clone sits one base away, making this likely a read error. V usage is TRBV4-3 and J usage is TRBJ2-7; D perhaps matches TRBD2 (6 bases). The CDR3 has 16 amino acids. Germline lookup yields CDR1 LGHNA and CDR2 YSLEER. The CDR3 sequence: CASSQGLSGLRAEQCF. In DNA, the CDR3 is TGCGCCAGCAGCCAGGGATTATCGGGACTCCGGGCCGAGCAGTGCTTC.

This clone was observed a single time. The chain joins TRBV10-2 to TRBJ2-3; no clear D gene. The CDR3 covers 14 residues. Germline V CDR1 and CDR2: WSHSY, SAAADI. Trimming left V 6 bases short and J 2 bases short, with 12 bases between. The CDR3 DNA reads TGCGCCAGCAGCCGCCGGGTTATCACAGATACGCAGTATTTT. The encoded protein is CASSRRVITDTQYF.

The V call is TRBV4-1, the J call TRBJ1-4; D may be TRBD1 (5 bases). Germline assignment: CDR1 MGHRA and CDR2 YSYEKL. V lost 6 bases and J 8 bases, leaving 16 bases between the germline ends. The CDR3 totals 14 residues. CDR3: CASRPGPLGEKLFF. The CDR3 nucleotides are TGCGCCAGCAGGCCGGGACCGTTGGGGGAAAAACTGTTTTTT.

This chain uses TRBV7-2 with TRBJ2-7, with a possible D match to TRBD2 (6 bases). CDR3 size: 16 residues. V was pared by 3 bases and J by 4 bases, with 19 bases between. CDR1 SGHTA and CDR2 FQGNSA come from the germline V gene. As DNA, the CDR3 is TGTGCCAGCAGCTTGGTTGTCGCGGGACCTCTTTACGAGCAGTACTTC. Protein: CASSLVVAGPLYEQYF.

The count of this clone is one. The V call is TRBV11-1, the J call TRBJ2-3; the match to TRBD1 covers 12 bases. From germline, CDR1 is SGHAT and CDR2 FQDESV (reference sequence). With 4 bases clipped from V and 2 bases from J, the junction kept 4 bases outside the gene matches. This CDR3 has 16 residues. The CDR3 region has the DNA TGTGCCAGCAGCTACCGGGACAGGGGGCTCACAGATACGCAGTATTTT. This codes for CASSYRDRGLTDTQYF.

This rearrangement joins TRBV28 to TRBJ2-7; TRBD2 matches at 13 bases. Germline lookup yields CDR1 MDHEN and CDR2 SYDVKM. V was clipped by 6 bases and J by 7 bases; unmatched bases: 15. The CDR3 contains 17 residues. CDR3 DNA sequence: TGTGCCAGCAGCACTGAAGGACTAGCGGGAGCCTTCCGGGAGCAGTACTTC. Translated: CASSTEGLAGAFREQYF.

A note on this clone: Other DNA sequences from this sample encode an identical CDR3 as well. The chain carries TRBV5-1 and TRBJ2-7; D tentatively fits TRBD1 or TRBD2 (6 bases each). The V gene's germline CDR1 is SGHRS and CDR2 YFSETQ. The CDR3 loop spans 14 amino acids. The V and J ends lost 0 bases and 4 bases respectively, with 11 bases between them. CDR3 bases: TGCGCCAGCAGCTTGGAAGGGGGGAGGTACGAGCAGTACTTC. Amino acid sequence: CASSLEGGRYEQYF.

The gene calls are TRBV7-2 and TRBJ1-1; D perhaps matches TRBD1 (5 bases). Germline CDR1 and CDR2: SGHTA and FQGNSA. CDR3 length equals 13 residues. The V and J ends lost 2 bases and 4 bases respectively, with 8 bases between them. As DNA, the CDR3 is TGTGCCAGCAGCTTACCAGGGCGCACTGAAGCTTTCTTT. It specifies CASSLPGRTEAFF.

The J gene is TRBJ2-4, the V gene TRBV7-9; 8 positions agree with TRBD2. The ends lost 5 bases at V and 0 bases at J; junction bases unmatched: 0. CDR3 length: 14 residues. From germline, CDR1 is SEHNR and CDR2 FQNEAQ (reference sequence). The CDR3 reads CASSAGGAKNIQYF. DNA for the CDR3: TGTGCCAGCAGCGCGGGGGGAGCCAAAAACATTCAGTACTTC.

The chain recombines TRBV2 with TRBJ2-1, with 15 bases matching TRBD2. Per germline, CDR1 SNHLY and CDR2 FYNNEI. The CDR3 length is 15 residues. V lost 8 bases and J lost 6; bases outside the gene matches: 5. The CDR3 region is CASSGTSGRTNEQFF. Written as DNA, the CDR3 is TGTGCCAGCTCCGGGACTAGCGGGAGGACCAATGAGCAGTTCTTC.

At least ten counts were recorded for this clone. The V and J genes are TRBV4-1 and TRBJ1-4; no clear D. The length of the CDR3 is 15 residues. Trimming removed 0 bases at V and 8 bases at J, with 13 bases between. Germline values: CDR1 MGHRA, CDR2 YSYEKL. The chain's CDR3 is CASSQENTGEEKLFF. The CDR3 region has the DNA TGCGCCAGCAGCCAAGAAAACACCGGGGAAGAAAAACTGTTTTTT.